This TCR beta chain was identified during a study of shared clonotypes between healthy human individuals (dated by TCRdb to 2018 to 2021). Background on the whole study: The cohort comprised two women and a few men aged 18 to 49 years. To estimate repertoire size and how much clonotypes are shared between individuals, the study performed deep sequencing of blood TCR repertoires from a handful of healthy adults. Per donor, three plates each were used for CD4 naive and CD4 memory, two for CD8 naive, and one for CD8 memory. Between about 0.85 and 9.5 billion PBMCs per donor were obtained by leukapheresis. To increase sequencing depth and limit assay-specific biases, different laboratories used diverse techniques to prepare libraries and sequence TCR repertoires.

Healthy HIV-negative adults with no recently reported acute infections or vaccinations were included as donors. Every donor was a Caucasian adult residing in Nashville, Tennessee, USA. The CD8 memory samples were a combination of magnetically selected CD45RO+ cells and CCR7-negative CD45RA+ effector memory (TemRA) cells. After blood collection by leukapheresis, PBMCs were isolated using Ficoll-Histopaque density gradient centrifugation and then cryopreserved in the vapor phase of liquid nitrogen. Analytical flow cytometry was used to check the purity and quantity of every magnetically sorted T cell population. Each sorted fraction had its genomic DNA isolated and then quantified by UV absorbance on a Nanodrop 2000c. CDR1 and CDR2 (SGHRS, YFSETQ) derive from the germline V gene. The CDR3 holds 15 amino acids from the cysteine to the phenylalanine. The retained sequence is limited to the CDR3, 45 bases, with the frame set at the first base. Trimming at the junction amounts to 4 bases on V and 0 bases on J, and the germline ends lie 10 bases apart.

As regards this clone: The target of this receptor is not known. Base-call qualities are not available, and no considerably larger clone is one nucleotide away.

Using the deep immunoSEQ assay, multiplex PCR amplified TCR CDR3 regions from genomic DNA. Genomic DNA extracted from each cell subset was distributed evenly over all wells of several immunoSEQ 96-well plates, and each plate served as one replicate. For sorted subsets, each replicate PCR was loaded with 200 ng genomic DNA, equivalent to 30,000 to 35,000 T cell genomes. Purified libraries were measured with a Qubit 3.0 fluorometer, size-checked on a Bioanalyzer 2100, and measured again with the KAPA Library Quantification kit. Each immunoSEQ 96-well plate was sequenced on its own single-read 150-cycle Illumina NextSeq 550 flow cell. The paper's data handling went like this. Because the immunoSEQ output included only junctional sequences and no quality scores, the filtering could not be the same as the filtering used for full-length reads. Sequences were annotated with PyIR, a Python wrapper for IgBLAST v1.9, and V/J genes and CDR3 were assigned using IMGT germline references. Reads were removed for weak V/J assignments (E-value above 1e-6), missing CDR3, stop codons, out-of-frame junctions, or ambiguous translated residues. V3J clonotypes were defined by identical inferred V gene, J gene, and CDR3 amino acid sequence. Percentage overlap between repertoires was calculated by dividing the number of shared unique clonotypes by the size of the smaller repertoire. Three approaches were used to assess repertoire richness: RTK rarefaction, the Chao1 estimator, and Recon v2.1 estimates of unobserved clonotypes. OLGA was used to compute generation probabilities for all TCRbeta clonotypes that the gDNA method yielded from four donors. TCRdb stores this immuneACCESS table with in-frame sequences only. Part of the clones is absent; in the studies checked, under half of the shortfall reflects unresolved V genes, and no reason is known for the rest. V, J and clone size were drawn from that table, and D and trimming were deduced from the DNA. This sample holds 90,000 to 120,000 clones; just over 65% were observed only once. The ten largest clones capture about 24% of the sample.

Beyond this particular receptor, the publication reports: Because the study included only a small number of donors, the genetic and exposure-history diversity represented was limited. Pairwise subsampling led to the expectation that sequencing depth would affect the degree of clonotype sharing among donors. Only blood was sampled, and tissue TCR repertoires likely differ from those in blood. Rarefaction of sorted-subset datasets indicated incomplete sequencing despite the large sequencing depth. Higher generation probabilities were observed for clonotypes shared by all four sorted-subset donors than for non-shared clonotypes. When a handful of donors were compared, the shared fraction of clonotypes was around 4.6% for naive CD4, 3.5% to 4% for naive CD8, roughly 2.5% for memory CD4, and 0.4% for memory CD8. Naive subsets generally had larger estimated clonotype richness than memory subsets.

This TCR came from a woman aged 25-40 years in good health. Here the chain combines TRBV5-1 and TRBJ1-4, with the D gene not clear enough to name. The sequencing input was memory CD8+ T cells sorted from blood. This specimen's cell subset or site label, per the study, means: CD45RO+ cells pooled with CCR7-negative TemRA cells. The nucleotides read TGCGCCAGCAGCGGCCGCCCTGCAACTAATGAAAAACTGTTTTTT. Translated, this gives CASSGRPATNEKLFF.